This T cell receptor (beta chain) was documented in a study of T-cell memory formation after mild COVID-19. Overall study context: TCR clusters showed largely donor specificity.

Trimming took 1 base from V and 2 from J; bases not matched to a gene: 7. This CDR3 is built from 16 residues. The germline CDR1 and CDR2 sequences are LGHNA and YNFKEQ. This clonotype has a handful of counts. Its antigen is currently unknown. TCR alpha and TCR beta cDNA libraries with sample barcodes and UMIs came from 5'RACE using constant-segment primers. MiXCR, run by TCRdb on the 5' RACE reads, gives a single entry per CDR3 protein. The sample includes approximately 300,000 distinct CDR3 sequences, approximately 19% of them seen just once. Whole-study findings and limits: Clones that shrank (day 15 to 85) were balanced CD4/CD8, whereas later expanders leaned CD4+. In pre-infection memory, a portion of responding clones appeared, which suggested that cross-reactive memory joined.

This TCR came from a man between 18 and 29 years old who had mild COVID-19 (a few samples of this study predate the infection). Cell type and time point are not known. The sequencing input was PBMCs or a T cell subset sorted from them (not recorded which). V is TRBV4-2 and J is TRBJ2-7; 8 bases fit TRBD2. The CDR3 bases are TGTGCCAGCAGCCAAGTATTGCGGGGGGACGCCTACGAGCAGTACTTC. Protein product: CASSQVLRGDAYEQYF.